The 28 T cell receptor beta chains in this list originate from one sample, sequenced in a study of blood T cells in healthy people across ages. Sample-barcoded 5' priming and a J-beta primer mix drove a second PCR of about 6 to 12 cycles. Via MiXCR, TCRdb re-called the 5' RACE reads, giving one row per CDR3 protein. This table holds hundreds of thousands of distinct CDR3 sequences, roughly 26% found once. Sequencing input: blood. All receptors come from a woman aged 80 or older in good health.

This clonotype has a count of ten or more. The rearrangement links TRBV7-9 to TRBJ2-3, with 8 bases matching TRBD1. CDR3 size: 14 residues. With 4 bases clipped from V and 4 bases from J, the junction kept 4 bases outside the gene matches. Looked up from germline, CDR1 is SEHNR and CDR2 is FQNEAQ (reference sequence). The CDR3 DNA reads TGTGCCAGCAGCTCAACAGGGGGTCCAGATACGCAGTATTTT. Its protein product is CASSSTGGPDTQYF.

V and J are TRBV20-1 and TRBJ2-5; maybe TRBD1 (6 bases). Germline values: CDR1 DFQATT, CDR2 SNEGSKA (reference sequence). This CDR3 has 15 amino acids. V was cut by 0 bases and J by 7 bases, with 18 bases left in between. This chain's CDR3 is CSARDGGEAEGTQYF. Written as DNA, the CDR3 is TGCAGTGCTAGAGATGGGGGCGAGGCCGAAGGGACCCAGTACTTC.

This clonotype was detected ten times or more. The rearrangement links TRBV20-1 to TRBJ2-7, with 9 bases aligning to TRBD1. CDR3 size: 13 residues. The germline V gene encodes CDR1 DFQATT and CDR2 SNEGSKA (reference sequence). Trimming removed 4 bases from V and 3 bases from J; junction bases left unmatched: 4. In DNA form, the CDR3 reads TGCAGTGCTACCAGACAGGGGGGCTACGAGCAGTACTTC. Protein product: CSATRQGGYEQYF.

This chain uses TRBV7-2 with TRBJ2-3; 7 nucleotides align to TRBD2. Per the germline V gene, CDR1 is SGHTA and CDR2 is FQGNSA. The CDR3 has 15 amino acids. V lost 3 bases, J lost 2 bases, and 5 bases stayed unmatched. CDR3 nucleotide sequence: TGTGCCAGCAGCTTTAACGGGGGGTTCACAGATACGCAGTATTTT. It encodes CASSFNGGFTDTQYF. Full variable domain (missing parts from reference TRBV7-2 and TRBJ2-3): GAGVSQSPSNKVTEKGKDVELRCDPISGHTALYWYRQSLGQGLEFLIYFQGNSAPDKSGLPSDRFSAERTGGSVSTLTIQRTQQEDSAVYLCASSFNGGFTDTQYFGPGTRLTVL.

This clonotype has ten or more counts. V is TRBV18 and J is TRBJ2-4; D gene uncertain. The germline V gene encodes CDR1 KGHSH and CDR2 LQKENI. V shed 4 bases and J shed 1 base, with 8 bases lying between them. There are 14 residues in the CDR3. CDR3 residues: CASSREWAKNIQYF. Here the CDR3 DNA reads TGTGCCAGCTCACGCGAATGGGCCAAAAACATTCAGTACTTC.

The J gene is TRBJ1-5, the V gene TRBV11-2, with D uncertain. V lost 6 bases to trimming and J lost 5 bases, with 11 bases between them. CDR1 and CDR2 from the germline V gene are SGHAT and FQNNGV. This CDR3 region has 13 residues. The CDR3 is CASSSGWDQPQHF. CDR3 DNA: TGTGCCAGCAGTTCCGGATGGGATCAGCCCCAGCATTTT.

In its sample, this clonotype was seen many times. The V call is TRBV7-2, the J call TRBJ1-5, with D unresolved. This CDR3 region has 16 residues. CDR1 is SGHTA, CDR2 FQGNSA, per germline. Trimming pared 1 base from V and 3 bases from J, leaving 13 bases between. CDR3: CASSLGLGWYNQPQHF. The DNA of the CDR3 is TGTGCCAGCAGCTTAGGATTGGGGTGGTACAATCAGCCCCAGCATTTT.

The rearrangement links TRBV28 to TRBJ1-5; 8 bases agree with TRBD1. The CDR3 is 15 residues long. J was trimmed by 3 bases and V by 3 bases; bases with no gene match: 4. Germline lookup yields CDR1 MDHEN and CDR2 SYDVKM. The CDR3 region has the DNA TGTGCCAGCAGTTTGCCACAGGGGGTCAATCAGCCCCAGCATTTT. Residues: CASSLPQGVNQPQHF.

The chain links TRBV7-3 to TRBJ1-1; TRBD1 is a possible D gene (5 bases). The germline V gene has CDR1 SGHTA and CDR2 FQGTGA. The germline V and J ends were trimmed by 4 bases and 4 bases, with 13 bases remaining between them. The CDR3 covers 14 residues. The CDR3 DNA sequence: TGTGCCAGCAGCTCTACAGGTTCGGGCACTGAAGCTTTCTTT. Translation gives CASSSTGSGTEAFF.

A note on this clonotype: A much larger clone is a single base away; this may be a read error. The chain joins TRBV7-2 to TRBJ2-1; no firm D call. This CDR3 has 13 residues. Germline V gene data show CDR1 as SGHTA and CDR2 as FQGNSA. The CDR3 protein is CASSLQYYNEQCF. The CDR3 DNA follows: TGTGCCAGCAGCTTACAATACTACAATGAGCAGTGCTTC.

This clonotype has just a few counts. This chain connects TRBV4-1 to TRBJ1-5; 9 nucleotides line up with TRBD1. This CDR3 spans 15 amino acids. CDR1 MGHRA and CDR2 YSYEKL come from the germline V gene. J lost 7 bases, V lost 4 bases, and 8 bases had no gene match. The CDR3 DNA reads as TGCGCCAGCAGCCGCACCGGGACAGGGTACCAGCCCCAGCATTTT. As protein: CASSRTGTGYQPQHF.

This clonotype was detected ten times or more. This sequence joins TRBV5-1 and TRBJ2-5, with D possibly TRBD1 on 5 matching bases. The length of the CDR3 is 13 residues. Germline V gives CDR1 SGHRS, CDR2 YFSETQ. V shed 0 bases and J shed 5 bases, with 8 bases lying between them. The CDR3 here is CASSLGTMETQYF. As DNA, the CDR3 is TGCGCCAGCAGCTTGGGGACAATGGAGACCCAGTACTTC.

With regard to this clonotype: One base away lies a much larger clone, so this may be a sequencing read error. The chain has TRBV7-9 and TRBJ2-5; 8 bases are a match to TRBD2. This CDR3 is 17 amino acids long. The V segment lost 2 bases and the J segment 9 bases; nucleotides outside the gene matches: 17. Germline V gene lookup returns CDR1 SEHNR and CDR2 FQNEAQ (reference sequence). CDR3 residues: CASSLPGRGGAQEAQYF. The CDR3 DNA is TGTGCCAGCAGCTTACCAGGTCGGGGGGGGGCCCAGGAGGCCCAGTACTTC.

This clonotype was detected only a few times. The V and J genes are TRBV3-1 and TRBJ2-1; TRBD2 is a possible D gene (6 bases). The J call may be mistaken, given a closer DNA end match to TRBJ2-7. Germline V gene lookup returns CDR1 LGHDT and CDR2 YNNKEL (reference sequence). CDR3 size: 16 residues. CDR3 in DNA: TGTGCCAGCAGATCCCTCCGGGGGAGCTCCTACAATGAGCAGTACTTC. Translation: CASRSLRGSSYNEQYF.

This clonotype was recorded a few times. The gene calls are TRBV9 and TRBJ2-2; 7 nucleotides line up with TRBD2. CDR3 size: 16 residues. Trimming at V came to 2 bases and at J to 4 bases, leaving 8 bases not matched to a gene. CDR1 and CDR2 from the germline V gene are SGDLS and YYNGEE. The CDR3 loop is CASSVSLAAGTGELFF. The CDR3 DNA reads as TGTGCCAGCAGCGTCTCTCTAGCGGCGGGCACCGGGGAGCTGTTTTTT.

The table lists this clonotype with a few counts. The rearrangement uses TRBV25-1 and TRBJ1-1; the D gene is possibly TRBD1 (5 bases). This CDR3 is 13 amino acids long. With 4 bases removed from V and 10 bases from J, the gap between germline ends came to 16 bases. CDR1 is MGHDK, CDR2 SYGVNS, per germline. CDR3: CASSGEGREVAFF. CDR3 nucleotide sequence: TGTGCCAGCAGTGGAGAGGGGCGGGAGGTAGCTTTCTTT.

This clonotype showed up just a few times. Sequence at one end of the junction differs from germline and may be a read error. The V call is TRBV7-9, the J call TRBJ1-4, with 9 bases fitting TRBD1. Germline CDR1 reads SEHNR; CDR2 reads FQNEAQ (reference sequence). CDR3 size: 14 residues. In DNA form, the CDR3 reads TGTGCCAGCAGCTCGGACAGGGGAAATGAAAAACGGTTTTTT. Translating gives CASSSDRGNEKRFF.

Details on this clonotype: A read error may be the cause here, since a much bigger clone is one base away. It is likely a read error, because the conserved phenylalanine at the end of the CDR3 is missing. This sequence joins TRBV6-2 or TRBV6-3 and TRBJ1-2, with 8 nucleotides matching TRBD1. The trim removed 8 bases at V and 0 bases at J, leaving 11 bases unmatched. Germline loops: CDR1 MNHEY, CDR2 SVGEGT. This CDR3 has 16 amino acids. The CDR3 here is CASRDRRTLANYGYTC. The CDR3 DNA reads TGTGCCAGCCGGGACAGGAGAACCTTAGCTAACTATGGCTACACCTGC.

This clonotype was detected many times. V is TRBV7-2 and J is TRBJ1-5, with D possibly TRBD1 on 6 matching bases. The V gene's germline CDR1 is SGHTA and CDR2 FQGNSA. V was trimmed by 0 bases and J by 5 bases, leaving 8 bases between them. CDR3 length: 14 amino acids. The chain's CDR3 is CASSLARGDQPQHF. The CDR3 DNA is TGTGCCAGCAGCTTAGCGAGGGGGGATCAGCCCCAGCATTTT.

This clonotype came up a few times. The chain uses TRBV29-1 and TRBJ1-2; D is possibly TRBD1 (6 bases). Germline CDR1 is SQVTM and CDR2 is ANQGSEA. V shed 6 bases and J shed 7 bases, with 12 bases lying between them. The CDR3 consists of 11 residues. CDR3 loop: CSVGGPSGYTF. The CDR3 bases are TGCAGCGTGGGGGGGCCTTCTGGCTACACCTTC.

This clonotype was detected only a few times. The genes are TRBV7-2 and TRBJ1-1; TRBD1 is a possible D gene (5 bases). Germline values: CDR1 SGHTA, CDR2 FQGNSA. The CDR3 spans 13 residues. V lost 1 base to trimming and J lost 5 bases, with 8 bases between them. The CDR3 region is CASSLVGVTEAFF. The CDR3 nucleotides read TGTGCCAGCAGCTTAGTAGGGGTTACTGAAGCTTTCTTT.

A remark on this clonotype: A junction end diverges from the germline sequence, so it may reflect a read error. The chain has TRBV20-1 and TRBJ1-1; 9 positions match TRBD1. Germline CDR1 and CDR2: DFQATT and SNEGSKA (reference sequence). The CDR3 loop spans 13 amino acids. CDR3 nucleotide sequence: TGCGGTGCTAGTGAACAGGGGGCCACTGAAGCTTTCTTT. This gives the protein CGASEQGATEAFF.

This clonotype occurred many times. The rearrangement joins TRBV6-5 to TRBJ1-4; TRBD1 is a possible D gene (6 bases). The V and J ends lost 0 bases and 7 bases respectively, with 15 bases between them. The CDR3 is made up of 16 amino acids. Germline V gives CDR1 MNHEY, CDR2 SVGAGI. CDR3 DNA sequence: TGTGCCAGCAGTTACTCCTTAGACAGGTTCTCTGAAAAACTGTTTTTT. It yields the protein CASSYSLDRFSEKLFF.

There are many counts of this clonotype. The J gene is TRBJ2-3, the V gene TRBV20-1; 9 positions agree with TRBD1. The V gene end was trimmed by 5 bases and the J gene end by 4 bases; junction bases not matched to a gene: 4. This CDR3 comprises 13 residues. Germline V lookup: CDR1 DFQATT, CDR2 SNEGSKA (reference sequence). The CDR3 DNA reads TGCAGTGCTGGACAGGGGTTCTCAGATACGCAGTATTTT. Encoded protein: CSAGQGFSDTQYF.

DNA of the CDR3: TGTGCCAGCTCACCACAAAAGGGGGCGCGTACTGAAGCTTTCTTT. Translating gives CASSPQKGARTEAFF. The chain is built from TRBV18 and TRBJ1-1, with 7 bases lining up with TRBD1. V lost 1 base, J lost 5 bases, and 7 bases stayed unmatched. CDR1 is KGHSH, CDR2 LQKENI, per germline. There are 15 residues in the CDR3. Complete variable domain (other parts from reference TRBV18 and TRBJ1-1): NAGVMQNPRHLVRRRGQEARLRCSPMKGHSHVYWYRQLPEEGLKFMVYLQKENIIDESGMPKERFSAEFPKEGPSILRIQQVVRGDSAAYFCASSPQKGARTEAFFGQGTRLTVV.

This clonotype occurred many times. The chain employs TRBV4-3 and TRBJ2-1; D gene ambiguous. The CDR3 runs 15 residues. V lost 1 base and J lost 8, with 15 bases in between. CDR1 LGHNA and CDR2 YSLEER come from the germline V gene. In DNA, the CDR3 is TGCGCCAGCAGCCAAGGGGTTAAGGATTGGGATGAGCAGTTCTTC. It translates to CASSQGVKDWDEQFF.

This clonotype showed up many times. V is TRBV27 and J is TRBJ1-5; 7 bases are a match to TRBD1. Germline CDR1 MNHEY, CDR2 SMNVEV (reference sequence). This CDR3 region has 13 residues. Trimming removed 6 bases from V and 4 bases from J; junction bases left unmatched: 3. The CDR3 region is CASRGTANQPQHF. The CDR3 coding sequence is TGTGCCAGCAGGGGGACAGCTAATCAGCCCCAGCATTTT.

The CDR3 DNA follows: TGCGCCAGCAGCCAAGGGGATTGGGCCACGGATGGCTACACCTTC. The encoded protein is CASSQGDWATDGYTF. The rearrangement joins TRBV4-3 to TRBJ1-2; no reliable D call. The V and J ends lost 1 base and 6 bases respectively, with 15 bases between them. From germline, CDR1 is LGHNA and CDR2 YSLEER. There are 15 residues in the CDR3.